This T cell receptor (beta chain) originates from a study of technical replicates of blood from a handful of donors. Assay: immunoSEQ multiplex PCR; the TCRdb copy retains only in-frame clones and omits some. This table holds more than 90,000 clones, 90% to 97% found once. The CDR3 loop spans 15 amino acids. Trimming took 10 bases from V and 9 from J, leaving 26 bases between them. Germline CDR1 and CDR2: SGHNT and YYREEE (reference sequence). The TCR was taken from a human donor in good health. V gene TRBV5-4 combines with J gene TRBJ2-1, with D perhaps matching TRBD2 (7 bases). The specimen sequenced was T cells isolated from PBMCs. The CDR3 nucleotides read TGTGCCTGTCGAAGGGGGGGATTAGAAATTGCTGAGCAGTTCTTC. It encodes CACRRGGLEIAEQFF.